Sequencing of this TCR beta chain was carried out in a study of T cell responses to AZD1222 COVID-19 vaccine. Turning to this clone: Its antigen is unidentified.

This CDR3 spans 14 amino acids. Germline trimming cut 2 bases from V and 5 bases from J; bases unmatched to any gene: 6. Germline CDR1 SGDLS, CDR2 YYNGEE. The data were produced by immunoSEQ multiplex PCR, yet TCRdb's version contains in-frame clones alone and is incomplete. The table includes 95,000 to 100,000 clones, 88% detected once. Study-wide points: Recipients of two AZD1222 doses showed rising Spike-specific TCR breadth and depth. There were mostly white British donors and more females than males, and clonal diversity was possibly underestimated.

The gene calls are TRBV9 and TRBJ2-7, with 8 bases aligning to TRBD2. The specimen was peripheral blood, collected 28 days after the second AZD1222 dose. This receptor was obtained from an adult who received the AZD1222 COVID-19 vaccine. CDR3: CASSVAGGWNEQYF. CDR3 DNA: TGTGCCAGCAGCGTGGCGGGGGGCTGGAACGAGCAGTACTTC.